This TCR beta chain was captured in a study of molecular identifiers for immune sequencing clone quantification. Whole-study results and caveats: Among effectors, clones above 20 RNA copies held over 99% of molecules; among naive cells, under 1%.

This clonotype showed up many times. The antigen remains undetermined. A single record per CDR3 protein comes from TCRdb applying MiXCR to the PCR reads. This sample has roughly 40,000 distinct CDR3 sequences; around a sixth occur once, and the top ten carry approximately 6.4%. This CDR3 contains 14 residues. V shed 0 bases and J shed 11 bases, with 16 bases lying between them. In germline, CDR1 is MNHEY, CDR2 SMNVEV (reference sequence). The sequenced sample was naive CD8+ T cells from blood, with Jurkat cell RNA spiked in. Described subset: FACS-sorted CD8+CD4-CCR7+CD45RA+ naive T cells. This rearrangement joins TRBV27 to TRBJ2-5; D is unclear. The sequence derives from a human donor in good health. Some libraries in this study had Jurkat cell RNA spiked in. CDR3 residues: CASSLSPSLSAQYF. The CDR3 DNA is TGTGCCAGCAGTTTATCGCCCTCGCTTAGTGCTCAGTACTTC.